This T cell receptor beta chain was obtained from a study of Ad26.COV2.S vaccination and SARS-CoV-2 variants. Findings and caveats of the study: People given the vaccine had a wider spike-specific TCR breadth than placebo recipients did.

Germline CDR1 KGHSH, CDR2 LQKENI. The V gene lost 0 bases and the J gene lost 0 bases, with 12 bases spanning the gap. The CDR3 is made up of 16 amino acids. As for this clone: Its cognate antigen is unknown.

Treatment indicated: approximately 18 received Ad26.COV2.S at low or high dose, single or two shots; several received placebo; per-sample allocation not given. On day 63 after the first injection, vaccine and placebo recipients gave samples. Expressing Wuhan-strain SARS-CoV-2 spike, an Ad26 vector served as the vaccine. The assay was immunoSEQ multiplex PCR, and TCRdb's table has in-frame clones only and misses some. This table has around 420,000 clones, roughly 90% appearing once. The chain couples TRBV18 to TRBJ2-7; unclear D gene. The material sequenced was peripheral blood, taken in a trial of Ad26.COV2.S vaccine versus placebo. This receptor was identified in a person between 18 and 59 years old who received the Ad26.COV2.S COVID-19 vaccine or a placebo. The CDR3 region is CASSPPGGSSSYEQYF. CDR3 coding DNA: TGTGCCAGCTCACCACCGGGCGGTTCAAGCTCCTACGAGCAGTACTTC. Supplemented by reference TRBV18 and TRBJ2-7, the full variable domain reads NAGVMQNPRHLVRRRGQEARLRCSPMKGHSHVYWYRQLPEEGLKFMVYLQKENIIDESGMPKERFSAEFPKEGPSILRIQQVVRGDSAAYFCASSPPGGSSSYEQYFGPGTRLTVT.